This T cell receptor (beta chain) was recorded in a study of shared clonotypes between healthy human individuals. Study background: Three CD4 naive, three CD4 memory, two CD8 naive and one CD8 memory plate were used per donor.

Deep was the level at which the assay was run. The method was immunoSEQ multiplex PCR; TCRdb's version includes in-frame clones alone and lacks a portion of them. The sample includes fewer than 3 million clones, around 93% of them seen just once. V lost 2 bases and J lost 2, with 13 bases in between. The germline V gene has CDR1 LNHDA and CDR2 SQIVND (reference sequence). The CDR3 spans 16 residues. The TCR was taken from a man aged 18 to 35 in good health. Some clones in this sample may be carry-over from other donors' samples. The chain employs TRBV19 and TRBJ1-5; D may be TRBD1 (6 bases). The source material was naive CD4+ T cells from PBMCs. Subset reported: CD45RA+ positively selected. DNA for the CDR3: TGTGCCAGTAGTATATCTCGGGGGGCGGGCAATCAGCCCCAGCATTTT. Protein product: CASSISRGAGNQPQHF.